One and the same sample provided the 2 T cell receptor beta chains below, sequenced in a study of blood T cell repertoires in COVID-19. The data were produced by immunoSEQ multiplex PCR, yet TCRdb's version contains in-frame clones alone and is incomplete. The repertoire holds a few hundred thousand clones, with 80% to 90% as singletons. Material: PBMCs or T cells enriched from blood (not recorded which). Receptors were obtained from a woman between 40 and 50 years old with acute COVID-19.

V usage is TRBV18 and J usage is TRBJ1-1, with 8 bases identical to TRBD1. The J segment lost 1 base and the V segment lost 6 bases, leaving 10 bases of the junction unmatched. This CDR3 is 16 amino acids long. Germline V gene sequence: CDR1 KGHSH, CDR2 LQKENI. The CDR3 reads CASSNQGAGTNTEAFF. CDR3 nucleotides: TGTGCCAGCTCTAATCAGGGGGCAGGGACGAACACTGAAGCTTTCTTT.

The chain recombines TRBV7-2 with TRBJ1-1; D unresolved. The CDR3 runs 15 residues. Germline values: CDR1 SGHTA, CDR2 FQGNSA. V was shortened by 1 base and J by 5 bases, with 14 bases between the two germline ends. The CDR3 sequence: CASSLVLVSRTEAFF. Written as DNA, the CDR3 is TGTGCCAGCAGCTTAGTCCTGGTCTCACGGACTGAAGCTTTCTTT.